This T cell receptor beta chain was profiled in a study of T cells in Graves' hyperthyroidism and ophthalmopathy. V was cut by 5 bases and J by 0 bases, with 10 bases left in between. Germline V gene data show CDR1 as SGHNT and CDR2 as YENEEA. The CDR3 runs 14 residues. This clonotype was detected many times. Amplification of TCR beta CDR3 regions used RNA as the template. RT-PCR in the first round (using the HTBI primer set) targeted the TCR CDR3. Each CDR3 protein gets one entry after TCRdb re-called the multiplex PCR reads with MiXCR. The sample records under 400,000 distinct CDR3 sequences, more than 11% being singletons. This sample holds PBMCs from 8.5 to 10 ml fresh peripheral blood.

The specimen sequenced was blood. V is TRBV11-3 and J is TRBJ1-1; D gene unclear. The TCR comes from a woman aged 60-75 years with Graves' hyperthyroidism. The CDR3: CASSPPEMNTEAFF. The CDR3 DNA reads TGTGCCAGCAGCCCACCAGAAATGAACACTGAAGCTTTCTTT. Based on the CDR3 plus reference TRBV11-3 and TRBJ1-1, the full variable domain is EAGVVQSPRYKIIEKKQPVAFWCNPISGHNTLYWYLQNLGQGPELLIRYENEEAVDDSQLPKDRFSAERLKGVDSTLKIQPAELGDSAVYLCASSPPEMNTEAFFGQGTRLTVV.